The subject of this entry is one TCR beta chain. The data belong to a study of blood T cell repertoires in COVID-19. Germline lookup yields CDR1 MNHEY and CDR2 SVGAGI. J gave up 10 bases and V 6 bases, and 10 bases lay outside the gene matches. The CDR3 covers 15 residues. In the authors' workflow: Estimated nucleated cell counts came from reference gene primer amplification. This table comes from immunoSEQ multiplex PCR, and its TCRdb copy is limited to in-frame clones, with some not included. That table gives V, J and clone size, and the DNA gave D and trimming. The sample contains 100,000 to 150,000 clones, almost 70% of which appear only once.

Sequencing was carried out using peripheral blood. J is TRBJ1-6 and V is TRBV6-5; the match to TRBD1 covers 9 bases. This receptor was obtained from a woman in her seventies with acute or convalescent COVID-19. This CDR3 is CASSPPGQGRSPLHF. The DNA for the CDR3 is TGTGCCAGCAGCCCACCTGGACAGGGGAGGTCACCCCTCCACTTT.